The clone carrying this T cell receptor beta chain has at least ten counts. Its matching antigen is unknown. The TCR beta profiling, which covered VDJ combination and CDR3 sequence, was carried out using genomic DNA as the template. Each CDR3 protein is one row after TCRdb ran MiXCR on the reads. The data contain hundreds of thousands of distinct CDR3 sequences, around 30% of them singletons. The CDR3 extends over 13 amino acids. Trimming removed 5 bases at V and 2 bases at J, with 9 bases between. Patients chosen for sequencing had shown CD8+CD57+ cell expansion by flow cytometry. The data belong to a study of CD8+CD57+ T cells in acquired aplastic anemia. Study-level results: About 27 shared CD8+ CDR3s appeared highly expressed within patients' immunodominant clones.

This TCR came from a human donor with aplastic anemia. The rearrangement links TRBV12-3 or TRBV12-4 to TRBJ1-2; D ambiguous. Material: sorted CD4+, CD8+, or CD8+CD57+ T cells (not recorded which) from PBMCs. The CDR3 is CASSLHINYGYTF. For the CDR3, the DNA is TGTGCCAGCAGTCTGCATATCAACTATGGCTACACCTTC.